What follows are 16 T cell receptor beta chains derived from one specimen sequenced in a study of blood T cell repertoires in COVID-19. Assay: immunoSEQ multiplex PCR; the TCRdb copy retains only in-frame clones and omits some. The data contain over 90,000 clones, around 87% of them seen just once; the ten biggest clones take up about a sixth. The sample comprised peripheral blood. Every receptor here comes from a human donor in a cohort sampled during active COVID-19.

The chain carries TRBV11-2 and TRBJ2-7, with 11 nucleotides matching TRBD1. This CDR3 has 15 residues. Trimming cost V 1 base and J 4 bases; bases outside gene matches: 3. CDR1 is SGHAT, CDR2 FQNNGV, per germline. CDR3 DNA sequence: TGTGCCAGCAGCTTAGGGACAGGGGGCTTATACGAGCAGTACTTC. Translating it yields CASSLGTGGLYEQYF.

V is TRBV28 and J is TRBJ2-7, with 11 positions matching TRBD2. The CDR3 consists of 13 residues. V was pared by 7 bases and J by 5 bases, with 4 bases of the junction left unmatched. The germline gives CDR1 MDHEN, CDR2 SYDVKM. The chain's CDR3 is CASITSGGNEQYF. CDR3 nucleotides: TGTGCCAGCATAACTAGCGGGGGCAACGAGCAGTACTTC.

The rearrangement uses TRBV11-3 and TRBJ1-1; 9 bases map to TRBD1. The junction had 6 bases not matched to a gene; V was cut back by 4 bases and J by 0 bases. Germline values: CDR1 SGHNT, CDR2 YENEEA. The CDR3 length is 16 residues. The DNA for the CDR3 is TGTGCCAGCAGCTCCTCACAGGGGGCGGTGAACACTGAAGCTTTCTTT. It yields the protein CASSSSQGAVNTEAFF. The entire variable domain, with the rest obtained from reference TRBV11-3 and TRBJ1-1, is as follows: EAGVVQSPRYKIIEKKQPVAFWCNPISGHNTLYWYLQNLGQGPELLIRYENEEAVDDSQLPKDRFSAERLKGVDSTLKIQPAELGDSAVYLCASSSSQGAVNTEAFFGQGTRLTVV.

The chain combines TRBV6-5 with TRBJ1-5; 7 bases match TRBD1. With V trimmed by 4 bases and J by 4 bases, 7 bases remained unmatched. From germline, CDR1 is MNHEY and CDR2 SVGAGI. This CDR3 spans 15 amino acids. CDR3 coding DNA: TGTGCCAGCAGTTGGGACGGGACAGATAATCAGCCCCAGCATTTT. Translating gives CASSWDGTDNQPQHF.

The chain employs TRBV28 and TRBJ2-3, with TRBD2 matching over 10 bases. Per the germline V gene, CDR1 is MDHEN and CDR2 is SYDVKM. The CDR3 consists of 16 residues. V lost 6 bases and J lost 8; bases outside the gene matches: 14. Here the CDR3 reads CASSQAGTSASVTQYF. In DNA form, the CDR3 reads TGTGCCAGCAGCCAAGCCGGGACTAGCGCCTCCGTTACGCAGTATTTT.

This clone appeared a few times. The chain is built from TRBV27 and TRBJ1-5; no firm D call. Germline values: CDR1 MNHEY, CDR2 SMNVEV (reference sequence). This CDR3 region has 13 residues. The ends were cut back, 4 bases at V and 4 bases at J, with 8 bases in the middle. CDR3 nucleotide sequence: TGTGCCAGCAGTTCGACACCGAATCAGCCCCAGCATTTT. It is translated as CASSSTPNQPQHF.

The CDR3 here is CASTGQGTDTQYF. The CDR3 DNA is TGCGCCAGCACGGGACAGGGGACAGATACGCAGTATTTT. This rearrangement joins TRBV5-1 to TRBJ2-3, with TRBD1 identical over 10 bases. The length of the CDR3 is 13 residues. Germline lookup yields CDR1 SGHRS and CDR2 YFSETQ. V lost 6 bases and J lost 3; bases outside the gene matches: 1.

This sequence joins TRBV5-4 and TRBJ2-1; the match to TRBD2 covers 7 bases. Looked up from germline, CDR1 is SGHNT and CDR2 is YYREEE (reference sequence). V gave up 10 bases and J gave up 1 base; unmatched junction bases: 14. This CDR3 comprises 16 residues. Written as DNA, the CDR3 is TGTGCCGGTCATTCGGGGGGAGGTCGGTCCTACAATGAGCAGTTCTTC. Its protein is CAGHSGGGRSYNEQFF. Combining the CDR3 with reference TRBV5-4 and TRBJ2-1 gives the whole variable domain ETGVTQSPTHLIKTRGQQVTLRCSSQSGHNTVSWYQQALGQGPQFIFQYYREEENGRGNFPPRFSGLQFPNYSSELNVNALELDDSALYLCAGHSGGGRSYNEQFFGPGTRLTVL.

This chain joins TRBV25-1 and TRBJ1-4; D unresolved. Germline lookup yields CDR1 MGHDK and CDR2 SYGVNS. The CDR3 loop spans 15 amino acids. V lost 6 bases, J lost 1 base, and 12 bases lay in between. CDR3 loop: CASSRFRQTNEKLFF. In DNA, the CDR3 is TGTGCCAGCAGCCGTTTTCGACAAACTAATGAAAAACTGTTTTTT. The entire variable domain, with the rest obtained from reference TRBV25-1 and TRBJ1-4, is as follows: EADIYQTPRYLVIGTGKKITLECSQTMGHDKMYWYQQDPGMELHLIHYSYGVNSTEKGDLSSESTVSRIRTEHFPLTLESARPSHTSQYLCASSRFRQTNEKLFFGSGTQLSVL.

The V call is TRBV4-2, the J call TRBJ1-4; TRBD1 aligns across 9 bases. The CDR3 runs to 15 residues. Germline V gene data show CDR1 as LGHNA and CDR2 as YNFKEQ. V gave up 3 bases and J gave up 7 bases; unmatched junction bases: 6. In DNA form, the CDR3 reads TGTGCCAGCAGCCACCCGGGACAGGGTACTGAAAAACTGTTTTTT. Its protein product is CASSHPGQGTEKLFF.

The count of this clone is one. This chain uses TRBV7-9 with TRBJ2-3, with 12 positions matching TRBD2. This CDR3 is 16 amino acids long. V lost 5 bases and J lost 3; bases outside the gene matches: 6. Germline CDR1 SEHNR, CDR2 FQNEAQ (reference sequence). The CDR3 bases are TGTGCCAGCAGCCAAAGACTAGCGGGGGAAACAGATACGCAGTATTTT. This translates into CASSQRLAGETDTQYF. Drawing the rest from reference TRBV7-9 and TRBJ2-3, the complete variable domain is DTGVSQNPRHKITKRGQNVTFRCDPISEHNRLYWYRQTLGQGPEFLTYFQNEAQLEKSRLLSDRFSAERPKGSFSTLEIQRTEQGDSAMYLCASSQRLAGETDTQYFGPGTRLTVL.

V and J are TRBV9 and TRBJ2-5; 10 bases agree with TRBD2. The junction had 7 bases not matched to a gene; V was cut back by 0 bases and J by 5 bases. Germline CDR1 SGDLS, CDR2 YYNGEE. The CDR3 consists of 16 residues. DNA of the CDR3: TGTGCCAGCAGCGTAGGTCCAGCGGGGGGGCTTGAGACCCAGTACTTC. Protein sequence: CASSVGPAGGLETQYF.

The chain is built from TRBV28 and TRBJ1-2; 8 bases line up with TRBD1. Germline values: CDR1 MDHEN, CDR2 SYDVKM. The trim removed 3 bases at V and 2 bases at J, leaving 2 bases unmatched. The CDR3 has 14 amino acids. Written as DNA, the CDR3 is TGTGCCAGCAGTTTGGGACAGGAAAACTATGGCTACACCTTC. Translating it yields CASSLGQENYGYTF.

The chain couples TRBV7-9 to TRBJ2-2; no firm D call. Looked up from germline, CDR1 is SEHNR and CDR2 is FQNEAQ (reference sequence). There are 15 residues in the CDR3. Trimming removed 5 bases at V and 6 bases at J, with 16 bases between. The CDR3 spells CASSPESTWPGELFF. DNA of the CDR3: TGTGCCAGCAGCCCCGAAAGTACCTGGCCCGGGGAGCTGTTTTTT.

Comment on this clone: Other DNA sequences in the sample encode the same CDR3. The V call is TRBV30, the J call TRBJ1-2; D might be TRBD1 (5 bases). CDR1 GTSNPN and CDR2 SVGIG come from the germline V gene (reference sequence). The V end was cut by 1 base, the J end by 8 bases, with 11 bases between. The length of the CDR3 is 12 residues. CDR3 sequence (DNA): TGTGCCTGGAGTGCTGGGGCGGGGGGCTACACCTTC. Its protein product is CAWSAGAGGYTF.

The chain has TRBV4-3 and TRBJ1-4; D perhaps matches TRBD1 (6 bases). The CDR3 covers 15 residues. CDR1 and CDR2 (germline): LGHNA, YSLEER. Between the trimmed V and J ends, which lost 1 base and 8 bases, there was a span of 14 bases. The CDR3 protein is CASSQGGQGGEKLFF. The CDR3, as DNA: TGCGCCAGCAGCCAAGGGGGGCAGGGAGGGGAAAAACTGTTTTTT.